This TCR beta chain is from a study of identifying expanded T cells in peripheral blood. Details on this clone: Antigen specificity is unknown.

No infections or other immune events were documented during collection. The CDR3 extends over 19 amino acids. Germline V gene data show CDR1 as SGDLS and CDR2 as YYNGEE. The ends were cut back, 0 bases at V and 1 base at J, with 22 bases in the middle. The study, taken as a whole, reports: Over two and four weeks, about 15 and 19 clones changed, versus approximately 1.2 between replicates. Across healthy donors, higher total template counts meant significantly greater approximately two-week count variance.

Only in-frame clones appear in the TCRdb table, and some are missing; sequencing was by immunoSEQ multiplex PCR. The sample lists about 91,000 clones, approximately 89% occurring once. The chain employs TRBV9 and TRBJ2-5; TRBD1 is a possible D gene (6 bases). What was sequenced was blood. This TCR derives from a person aged 18 to 75 in good health. The DNA of the CDR3 is TGTGCCAGCAGCGTAGGGGAGCCACAGGGTAGCGCCCGCCAAGAGACCCAGTACTTC. Protein sequence: CASSVGEPQGSARQETQYF.